The clone carrying this TCR beta chain was detected many times. Constant-segment-primed 5'RACE gave TCR alpha and TCR beta cDNA libraries with sample barcodes and UMIs. TCRdb analysed the 5' RACE reads with MiXCR anew, one entry per CDR3 protein. This sample has fewer than 450,000 distinct CDR3 sequences, with about 24% found just once. This sample stems from a study of T-cell memory formation after mild COVID-19. Study summary: Clusters were largely donor specific.

V lost 3 bases, J lost 0 bases, and 2 bases stayed unmatched. CDR1 and CDR2 from the germline V gene are SGDLS and YYNGEE. The CDR3 consists of 15 residues. The TCR was taken from an adult woman who had mild COVID-19 (a few samples of this study predate the infection). Cell type and time point are not known. The sample consisted of PBMCs or a T cell subset sorted from them (not recorded which). The gene calls are TRBV9 and TRBJ2-1, with 8 bases aligning to TRBD2. CDR3: CASSASGSSYNEQFF. CDR3 nucleotide sequence: TGTGCCAGCAGCGCCAGCGGGAGCTCCTACAATGAGCAGTTCTTC.